The 11 T cell receptor beta chains presented below share a single source sample, sequenced in a study of blood T cells in healthy people across ages. The second PCR ran about 6 to 12 cycles with a sample-barcoded 5' primer and J-beta primers. TCRdb reprocessed the 5' RACE reads via MiXCR and lists one record per CDR3 protein. The sample contains fewer than 2,000,000 distinct CDR3 sequences, about 31% of which appear only once. Sequenced material: blood. Source of these receptors: a woman in her 30s in good health.

V gene TRBV29-1 combines with J gene TRBJ2-2, with TRBD1 matching 9 bases. V shed 2 bases and J 5 bases; nucleotides not matched to a gene: 15. This CDR3 has 18 amino acids. Per the germline V gene, CDR1 is SQVTM and CDR2 is ANQGSEA. In nucleotides, the CDR3 is TGCAGCGTTGAAAACCCCCGAATACAGGGGGCACGTACCGGGGAGCTGTTTTTT. This codes for CSVENPRIQGARTGELFF.

With respect to this clonotype: This may stem from a read error, because a much larger clone lies one nucleotide away. The chain has TRBV2 and TRBJ2-7; TRBD1 matches at 10 bases. Germline V CDR1 and CDR2: SNHLY, FYNNEI. After removal of 11 bases from V and 1 base from J, the junction contained 8 bases not matched to a gene. There are 14 residues in the CDR3. In nucleotides, the CDR3 is TGTGCCGGCACCGAGGGACAGGGGTCCTACGAGCAGTACTTC. This sequence encodes CAGTEGQGSYEQYF. The full variable domain, in which reference TRBV2 and TRBJ2-7 provide the parts outside the CDR3, is EPEVTQTPSHQVTQMGQEVILRCVPISNHLYFYWYRQILGQKVEFLVSFYNNEISEKSEIFDDQFSVERPDGSNFTLKIRSTKLEDSAMYFCAGTEGQGSYEQYFGPGTRLTVT.

This clonotype has more than one count but fewer than ten. V usage is TRBV6-5 and J usage is TRBJ2-6; possibly TRBD1 for D (7 bases). Trimming removed 4 bases at V and 3 bases at J, with 13 bases between. The CDR3 is 16 residues long. Germline CDR1 is MNHEY and CDR2 is SVGAGI. The DNA of the CDR3 is TGTGCCAGCAGTTCTGGAGGGGGCGATGGGGCCAACGTCCTGACTTTC. Translation gives CASSSGGGDGANVLTF.

The chain employs TRBV25-1 and TRBJ1-6; a possible D gene is TRBD1 (5 bases). The V gene's germline CDR1 is MGHDK and CDR2 SYGVNS. With 8 bases removed from V and 12 bases from J, the gap between germline ends came to 20 bases. The CDR3 length is 14 residues. CDR3 sequence: CASGSGPPRGPLHF. As DNA, the CDR3 is TGTGCCAGCGGATCGGGCCCTCCGAGGGGACCCCTCCACTTT.

The chain links TRBV12-3 or TRBV12-4 to TRBJ1-5; tentative D call: TRBD1 (5 bases). The CDR3 has 15 residues. V shed 5 bases and J shed 5 bases, with 16 bases lying between them. As DNA, the CDR3 is TGTGCCAGCAGTCCCAAGGGACGATTGGATCAGCCCCAGCATTTT. It encodes CASSPKGRLDQPQHF.

The genes are TRBV6-1 and TRBJ2-1; no definite D call. V was cut by 7 bases and J by 3 bases, with 7 bases left in between. Germline-derived CDR1 and CDR2 are MNHNS and SASEGT. CDR3 length equals 12 residues. CDR3 region: CASIGGYNEQFF. In DNA, the CDR3 is TGTGCCAGCATCGGTGGCTACAATGAGCAGTTCTTC.

The chain couples TRBV20-1 to TRBJ2-3; D may be TRBD2 (5 bases). Looked up from germline, CDR1 is DFQATT and CDR2 is SNEGSKA (reference sequence). V lost 5 bases and J lost 2, with 17 bases in between. The CDR3 runs to 15 residues. Here the CDR3 reads CSAPGRLAITDTQYF. As DNA, the CDR3 is TGCAGTGCTCCCGGGCGGCTAGCCATCACAGATACGCAGTATTTT.

This chain links TRBV27 with TRBJ1-2; D ambiguous. V was trimmed by 5 bases and J by 2 bases, leaving 9 bases between them. Germline CDR1 MNHEY, CDR2 SMNVEV (reference sequence). There are 13 residues in the CDR3. CDR3 sequence reads: CASSNSLNYGYTF. The CDR3 region has the DNA TGTGCCAGCAGTAATAGTCTGAACTATGGCTACACCTTC.

The rearrangement links TRBV5-1 to TRBJ2-1; D may be TRBD1 (6 bases). CDR1 and CDR2 (germline): SGHRS, YFSETQ. The CDR3 runs 15 residues. V was pared by 1 base and J by 8 bases, with 16 bases between. CDR3 residues: CASSLQFRGKDEQFF. CDR3 in DNA: TGCGCCAGCAGCTTGCAATTCAGGGGTAAGGATGAGCAGTTCTTC.

This clonotype occurred a few times. J is TRBJ2-7 and V is TRBV5-6, with D uncertain. This CDR3 is 13 amino acids long. Germline CDR1 SGHDT, CDR2 YYEEEE. V lost 1 base to trimming and J lost 7 bases, with 12 bases between them. Here the CDR3 reads CASSLQMSREQYF. DNA of the CDR3: TGTGCCAGCAGCTTGCAAATGTCGAGGGAGCAGTACTTC.

This clonotype appeared once. The chain couples TRBV9 to TRBJ2-5; 7 bases align to TRBD2. Germline V gene data show CDR1 as SGDLS and CDR2 as YYNGEE. The junction had 7 bases not matched to a gene; V was cut back by 2 bases and J by 3 bases. The CDR3 has 15 amino acids. DNA for the CDR3: TGTGCCAGCAGCGTGGGGAGGGGCGGGGAAGAGACCCAGTACTTC. It codes for CASSVGRGGEETQYF.